This T cell receptor beta chain stems from a study of blood T cell repertoires in COVID-19. About the study: Spain, Italy and the United States supplied samples that represented acute and convalescent COVID-19.

Per the original data handling: From reference gene primer amplification, estimates of nucleated cell counts were derived. Repertoires were generated with immunoSEQ multiplex PCR, while TCRdb's copy carries only in-frame clones and drops some. V and J calls and clone size are copied from that table; D and trimming were computed from the DNA. The repertoire holds 90,000 to 100,000 clones, with around nine tenths as singletons. J lost 7 bases, V lost 4 bases, and 10 bases had no gene match. The CDR3 consists of 15 residues. Germline V CDR1 and CDR2: SGHRS, YFSETQ. Enrolment of Seattle patients took place during active infection, and they were followed longitudinally.

The chain is built from TRBV5-1 and TRBJ2-7; 11 bases map to TRBD2. Sequencing used peripheral blood. This TCR was recovered from a man in his fifties or sixties with COVID-19, enrolled during active disease. The CDR3 reads CASSDSGRAFGEQYF. CDR3 nucleotides: TGCGCCAGCAGCGATAGCGGGAGGGCCTTTGGTGAGCAGTACTTC.